One sample yielded the 27 T cell receptor beta chains listed below, sequenced in a study of blood T cell repertoires in COVID-19. Some clones are missing from TCRdb's copy, which holds only in-frame ones; the method was immunoSEQ multiplex PCR. The profile shows tens of thousands of clones, 83% of them singletons. The sequenced sample consisted of peripheral blood. All receptors derive from a woman older than 75 with acute or convalescent COVID-19.

The chain joins TRBV9 to TRBJ2-2; 7 bases match TRBD1. Germline V lookup: CDR1 SGDLS, CDR2 YYNGEE. The CDR3 covers 16 residues. V was pared by 4 bases and J by 2 bases, with 8 bases of the junction left unmatched. CDR3 nucleotide sequence: TGTGCCAGCAGCCAAACAGGGGCCAGAAACACCGGGGAGCTGTTTTTT. This encodes CASSQTGARNTGELFF. Full variable domain (rest looked up from reference TRBV9 and TRBJ2-2): DSGVTQTPKHLITATGQRVTLRCSPRSGDLSVYWYQQSLDQGLQFLIQYYNGEERAKGNILERFSAQQFPDLHSELNLSSLELGDSALYFCASSQTGARNTGELFFGEGSRLTVL.

The genes are TRBV18 and TRBJ1-4, with D possibly matching TRBD1 (5 bases). The CDR3 contains 13 residues. The ends were cut back, 5 bases at V and 5 bases at J, with 9 bases in the middle. CDR1 is KGHSH and CDR2 is LQKENI in the germline V gene. CDR3 in amino acids: CASSGAQNEKLFF. The CDR3 nucleotides are TGTGCCAGCTCAGGGGCACAGAATGAAAAACTGTTTTTT.

This clone appeared once. The rearrangement links TRBV6-6 to TRBJ1-4; 7 bases agree with TRBD1. V gave up 4 bases and J gave up 7 bases; unmatched junction bases: 6. The germline gives CDR1 MNHNY, CDR2 SVGAGI (reference sequence). This CDR3 is built from 14 residues. Here the CDR3 reads CASSSQGLGEKLFF. The DNA for the CDR3 is TGTGCCAGCAGTTCACAGGGGCTGGGTGAAAAACTGTTTTTT.

The chain carries TRBV9 and TRBJ2-5; 12 bases are a match to TRBD2. Germline loops: CDR1 SGDLS, CDR2 YYNGEE. CDR3 length: 19 amino acids. Losses at the gene ends were 0 bases for V and 5 bases for J; bases not matched to a gene: 14. This CDR3 reads CASSVAPLAGGLVGETQYF. DNA of the CDR3: TGTGCCAGCAGCGTAGCCCCCCTAGCGGGAGGGCTTGTGGGGGAGACCCAGTACTTC.

The J gene is TRBJ1-1, the V gene TRBV7-2, with 9 bases matching TRBD1. The CDR3 covers 13 residues. The germline CDR1 and CDR2 sequences are SGHTA and FQGNSA. V was clipped by 1 base and J by 10 bases; unmatched bases: 4. The CDR3 here is CASSLGQGGLAFF. CDR3 nucleotides: TGTGCCAGCAGCTTAGGACAGGGGGGACTAGCTTTCTTT.

The rearrangement links TRBV28 to TRBJ2-1; unclear D gene. V lost 4 bases to trimming and J lost 3 bases, with 10 bases between them. In germline, CDR1 is MDHEN, CDR2 SYDVKM. The CDR3 sequence is 14 residues long. In DNA form, the CDR3 reads TGTGCCAGCAGTTCCCCCTCGCGCTACAATGAGCAGTTCTTC. Protein product: CASSSPSRYNEQFF.

The chain joins TRBV9 to TRBJ1-4, with TRBD1 matching over 9 bases. The CDR3 extends over 17 amino acids. Germline lookup yields CDR1 SGDLS and CDR2 YYNGEE. The V gene end was trimmed by 3 bases and the J gene end by 4 bases; junction bases not matched to a gene: 10. The CDR3 sequence: CASSASRDRANNEKLFF. DNA for the CDR3: TGTGCCAGCAGCGCTTCCCGGGACAGGGCTAATAATGAAAAACTGTTTTTT.

This clone appeared a single time. CDR3 in DNA: TGTGCCAGCAACCCGCGAGAGCGGGGCGGGGAGCTGTTTTTT. Translated, it gives CASNPRERGGELFF. The J gene is TRBJ2-2, the V gene TRBV6-5; the match to TRBD2 covers 7 bases. The CDR3 consists of 14 residues. Per germline, CDR1 MNHEY and CDR2 SVGAGI. The junction had 9 bases not matched to a gene; V was cut back by 7 bases and J by 7 bases.

The rearrangement links TRBV3-1 (or the pseudogene TRBV3-2) to TRBJ2-7, with TRBD2 identical over 9 bases. CDR1 and CDR2 (germline): LGHDT, YNNKEL (reference sequence). This CDR3 is 15 amino acids long. J gave up 6 bases and V 1 base, and 7 bases lay outside the gene matches. This CDR3 is CASSQAVAGVSEQYF. The CDR3 nucleotides read TGTGCCAGCAGCCAAGCGGTAGCGGGAGTATCCGAGCAGTACTTC.

V is TRBV5-1 and J is TRBJ2-7; D remains unclear. Looked up from germline, CDR1 is SGHRS and CDR2 is YFSETQ. With 0 bases removed from V and 3 bases from J, the gap between germline ends came to 7 bases. The CDR3 spans 13 residues. As DNA, the CDR3 is TGCGCCAGCAGCTTGGACAGCTTCTACGAGCAGTACTTC. Translation: CASSLDSFYEQYF.

The chain uses TRBV24-1 and TRBJ2-5; 7 bases match TRBD2. Germline lookup yields CDR1 KGHDR and CDR2 SFDVKD. The CDR3 consists of 15 residues. J lost 1 base, V lost 9 bases, and 10 bases had no gene match. CDR3 sequence: CATSSTAGIQETQYF. The CDR3 DNA reads TGTGCCACCTCCTCGACAGCGGGAATCCAAGAGACCCAGTACTTC.

V gene TRBV30 combines with J gene TRBJ2-3, with TRBD2 as a possible D gene (6 bases). V was shortened by 2 bases and J by 1 base, with 13 bases between the two germline ends. Germline V gene lookup returns CDR1 GTSNPN and CDR2 SVGIG (reference sequence). This CDR3 comprises 15 residues. Here the CDR3 reads CAWSSGDSGTDTQYF. The CDR3 DNA reads TGTGCCTGGAGTTCTGGGGACTCGGGCACAGATACGCAGTATTTT.

This sequence joins TRBV6-5 and TRBJ2-5; 10 bases line up with TRBD1. V dropped 4 bases and J dropped 5; count of bases not matched to a gene: 7. Germline V lookup: CDR1 MNHEY, CDR2 SVGAGI. CDR3 length: 15 residues. The DNA of the CDR3 is TGTGCCAGCAGTTCCGGGACAGGGGCAAGGGAGACCCAGTACTTC. This sequence encodes CASSSGTGARETQYF.

The chain employs TRBV19 and TRBJ1-5; TRBD1 matches at 11 bases. This CDR3 spans 14 amino acids. J gave up 8 bases and V 10 bases, and 10 bases lay outside the gene matches. Germline CDR1 LNHDA, CDR2 SQIVND (reference sequence). In nucleotides, the CDR3 is TGTGCCACTGGGACAGGGGGTGTTCGGGAGCCCCAGCATTTT. Translating it yields CATGTGGVREPQHF.

The chain recombines TRBV6-5 with TRBJ2-7, with 9 bases matching TRBD1. J gave up 2 bases and V 7 bases, and 6 bases lay outside the gene matches. The germline V gene encodes CDR1 MNHEY and CDR2 SVGAGI. The CDR3 totals 14 residues. CDR3 in amino acids: CASIADRGTYEQYF. CDR3 DNA sequence: TGTGCCAGCATTGCGGACAGGGGTACCTACGAGCAGTACTTC.

The chain combines TRBV10-2 with TRBJ2-5; 9 nucleotides match TRBD2. V lost 2 bases and J lost 5; bases outside the gene matches: 0. The CDR3 is 13 amino acids. Germline assignment: CDR1 WSHSY and CDR2 SAAADI. Written as DNA, the CDR3 is TGCGCCAGCAGTGAGGCGGGAGGGGAGACCCAGTACTTC. It is translated as CASSEAGGETQYF.

This clone was recorded a few times. The rearrangement joins TRBV4-1 to TRBJ2-5, with a weak D call TRBD2 (6 bases). Trimming removed 0 bases from V and 1 base from J, with 15 bases in between. The germline CDR1 and CDR2 sequences are MGHRA and YSYEKL. The CDR3 has 17 residues. The DNA for the CDR3 is TGCGCCAGCAGCCAAGATCTGCCGGGAGCTAGCCAAGAGACCCAGTACTTC. Its protein is CASSQDLPGASQETQYF.

This clone was counted only a few times. V gene TRBV27 combines with J gene TRBJ2-7, with D uncertain. Germline V gives CDR1 MNHEY, CDR2 SMNVEV (reference sequence). The CDR3 is 15 amino acids. V was clipped by 5 bases and J by 2 bases, with 16 bases between them. The CDR3: CASSPRHSWAYEQYF. As DNA, the CDR3 is TGTGCCAGCAGTCCACGACACTCTTGGGCCTACGAGCAGTACTTC.

For the CDR3, the DNA is TGCAGCGTTGCCGGAGGGATCACTGAAGCTTTCTTT. Translation gives CSVAGGITEAFF. The gene calls are TRBV29-1 and TRBJ1-1; D not resolved. V lost 4 bases and J 4 bases, leaving 10 bases between the germline ends. There are 12 residues in the CDR3. CDR1 is SQVTM and CDR2 is ANQGSEA in the germline V gene.

V usage is TRBV6-2 or TRBV6-3 and J usage is TRBJ2-7; 14 bases line up with TRBD2. This CDR3 has 18 residues. Germline CDR1 MNHEY, CDR2 SVGEGT. Germline trimming cut 3 bases from V and 2 bases from J; bases unmatched to any gene: 9. CDR3 amino acids: CASSYRGLAGVGAYEQYF. In DNA, the CDR3 is TGTGCCAGCAGTTATCGGGGACTAGCGGGAGTCGGGGCCTACGAGCAGTACTTC.

This clone is a singleton in its sample. The J gene is TRBJ2-5, the V gene TRBV5-1; 9 bases match TRBD2. The CDR3 sequence is 16 residues long. Looked up from germline, CDR1 is SGHRS and CDR2 is YFSETQ. J was trimmed by 2 bases and V by 2 bases; bases with no gene match: 7. Here the CDR3 reads CASSFGTSTPQETQYF. The DNA of the CDR3 is TGCGCCAGCAGCTTTGGGACTAGCACCCCACAAGAGACCCAGTACTTC.

The rearrangement uses TRBV3-1 (or the pseudogene TRBV3-2) and TRBJ1-3, with 11 bases identical to TRBD1. The CDR3 length is 14 residues. V shed 4 bases, J shed 11 bases, and the junction held 7 bases outside the gene matches. CDR1 is LGHDT, CDR2 YNNKEL, per germline (reference sequence). The CDR3 here is CASSPRDRGGAIYF. The CDR3 DNA is TGTGCCAGCAGCCCAAGGGACAGGGGGGGGGCCATATATTTT.

The chain couples TRBV11-2 to TRBJ2-3, with D possibly being TRBD1 (6 bases). The CDR3 length is 14 residues. Germline loops: CDR1 SGHAT, CDR2 FQNNGV. Trimming cost V 2 bases and J 4 bases, with 10 bases left between them. The CDR3 bases are TGTGCCAGCAGCTTAACACAGGGAGCAGATACGCAGTATTTT. It specifies CASSLTQGADTQYF.

The chain carries TRBV10-1 and TRBJ1-4; no clear D. This CDR3 is 15 amino acids long. CDR1 is WNHNN, CDR2 SYGVQD, per germline (reference sequence). Trimming took 1 base from V and 0 from J, leaving 6 bases between them. CDR3 amino acids: CASSEFRATNEKLFF. CDR3 DNA sequence: TGCGCCAGCAGTGAGTTTCGGGCAACTAATGAAAAACTGTTTTTT.

The V gene is TRBV27, the J gene TRBJ1-2; 8 bases align to TRBD1. Germline-derived CDR1 and CDR2 are MNHEY and SMNVEV (reference sequence). V shed 6 bases, J shed 8 bases, and the junction held 14 bases outside the gene matches. This CDR3 contains 15 residues. CDR3 in amino acids: CASRVSGQVGVGYTF. In DNA form, the CDR3 reads TGTGCCAGCAGAGTCTCGGGACAGGTGGGAGTGGGCTACACCTTC.

This chain uses TRBV4-1 with TRBJ2-7, with a weak D call TRBD1 (5 bases). The CDR3 has 15 residues. Trimming stripped 1 base from V and 3 bases from J, with 13 bases between. Germline CDR1 is MGHRA and CDR2 is YSYEKL. The CDR3 nucleotides are TGCGCCAGCAGCCAAGGCGACAGCGAAATCTACGAGCAGTACTTC. It yields the protein CASSQGDSEIYEQYF.

The chain recombines TRBV7-9 with TRBJ2-7, with 8 bases that match TRBD1. The CDR3 is 14 amino acids. Germline lookup yields CDR1 SEHNR and CDR2 FQNEAQ (reference sequence). Losses at the gene ends were 5 bases for V and 2 bases for J; bases not matched to a gene: 5. CDR3 protein: CASSNGQGAYEQYF. In DNA form, the CDR3 reads TGTGCCAGCAGCAATGGACAGGGCGCCTACGAGCAGTACTTC.